This T cell receptor beta chain derives from a study of OX40 agonist ivuxolimab in advanced cancers. The V end was cut by 4 bases, the J end by 4 bases, with 17 bases between. CDR3 length equals 16 residues. CDR1 is MNHNS, CDR2 SASEGT, per germline. The repertoire was sequenced with immunoSEQ multiplex PCR; TCRdb's copy has only in-frame clones and lacks some. The sample has 74,000 or so clones; roughly 87% are singletons. Autoimmune disease history or systemic immunosuppression led to patients being barred. The clonotype comes from an adult with an advanced solid tumor such as melanoma, head and neck, liver or kidney cancer. Specimen: CD4+ or CD8+ T cells sorted from blood, collected in a trial of the OX40 agonist ivuxolimab. V gene TRBV6-1 combines with J gene TRBJ1-3, with a possible D match to TRBD1 (5 bases). CDR3 amino acids: CASSGPGPLSGNTIYF. CDR3 nucleotide sequence: TGTGCCAGCAGTGGACCAGGGCCTCTTTCAGGAAACACCATATATTTT.